Here is one T cell receptor (beta chain) with its context. Its antigen remains unidentified. The record originates from a study of T-cell memory formation after mild COVID-19. TCRdb itself ran the 5' RACE reads through MiXCR, one entry per CDR3 protein. The sample yields about 200,000 distinct CDR3 sequences, 7.5% to 10% seen once. The CDR3 loop spans 13 amino acids. The germline V and J ends were trimmed by 0 bases and 7 bases, with 10 bases remaining between them. Per germline, CDR1 SGHRS and CDR2 YFSETQ. Findings and caveats of the study: Clones that contracted clustered mainly in CM and EM if CD4+ and in EMRA if CD8+. Second-wave clones reaching peak frequency on day 37 lacked confirmed SARS-CoV-2 specificity.

J is TRBJ1-1 and V is TRBV5-1; D unclear. The sequencing input was PBMCs or a T cell subset sorted from them (not recorded which). This TCR was sampled from a man aged 18 to 30 who had mild COVID-19 (a few samples of this study predate the infection). Cell type and time point are not known. CDR3 protein: CASSLVAGVEAFF. CDR3 nucleotide sequence: TGCGCCAGCAGCTTGGTAGCCGGGGTTGAAGCTTTCTTT.